This T cell receptor beta chain stems from a study of cytomegalovirus exposure and HLA in healthy donors. For the study at large: Of the donors genotyped, a few hundred in all, 75% to 85% fell in the Caucasian-associated ancestry cluster. Findings and caveats of the study: When a later analysis compared HLA-associated TCR beta chains with equally common others, the HLA-associated chains turned out to be more clonally expanded and to have lower generation probabilities. Using a false discovery rate of 0.05, a later analysis showed that 15,000 to 20,000 TCR beta sequences were associated with HLA alleles.

Per the germline V gene, CDR1 is SGDLS and CDR2 is YYNGEE. The V end was cut by 0 bases, the J end by 3 bases, with 15 bases between. The CDR3 extends over 17 amino acids. Comment on this clone: The antigen remains undetermined.

With 60 Vbeta and 13 Jbeta primers, the PCR was carried out. Profiled with immunoSEQ multiplex PCR; TCRdb holds only in-frame clones, not every one. The table lists about 170,000 clones, around 84% of them singletons, with 2.5% to 3% in the top ten. Donors were ostensibly healthy at sampling, although undocumented immune exposures were probable. This chain connects TRBV9 to TRBJ2-2; no definite D call. Sequencing input: PBMCs. This TCR derives from a man aged 30-40 years in good health and CMV-seropositive. The CDR3 region is CASSVDHTPIYTGELFF. The CDR3 coding sequence is TGTGCCAGCAGCGTAGATCACACGCCAATATACACCGGGGAGCTGTTTTTT.